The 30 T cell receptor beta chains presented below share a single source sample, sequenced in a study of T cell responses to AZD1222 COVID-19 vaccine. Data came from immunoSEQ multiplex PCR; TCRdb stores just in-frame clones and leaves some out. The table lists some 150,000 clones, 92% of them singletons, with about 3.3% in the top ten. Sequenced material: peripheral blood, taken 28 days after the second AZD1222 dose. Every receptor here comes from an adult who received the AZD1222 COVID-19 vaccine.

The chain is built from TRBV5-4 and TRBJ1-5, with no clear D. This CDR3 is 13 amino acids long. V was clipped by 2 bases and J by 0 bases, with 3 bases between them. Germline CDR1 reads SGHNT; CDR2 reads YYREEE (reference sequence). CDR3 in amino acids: CASSFNSNQPQHF. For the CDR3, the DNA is TGTGCCAGCAGCTTCAATAGCAATCAGCCCCAGCATTTT. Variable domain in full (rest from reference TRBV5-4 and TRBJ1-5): ETGVTQSPTHLIKTRGQQVTLRCSSQSGHNTVSWYQQALGQGPQFIFQYYREEENGRGNFPPRFSGLQFPNYSSELNVNALELDDSALYLCASSFNSNQPQHFGDGTRLSIL.

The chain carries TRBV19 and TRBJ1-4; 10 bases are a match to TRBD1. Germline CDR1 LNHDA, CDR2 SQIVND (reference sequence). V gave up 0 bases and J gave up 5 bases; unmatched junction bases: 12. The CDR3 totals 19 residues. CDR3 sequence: CASSIEGTGTGVSNEKLFF. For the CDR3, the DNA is TGTGCCAGTAGTATAGAGGGGACCGGGACAGGGGTGTCCAATGAAAAACTGTTTTTT.

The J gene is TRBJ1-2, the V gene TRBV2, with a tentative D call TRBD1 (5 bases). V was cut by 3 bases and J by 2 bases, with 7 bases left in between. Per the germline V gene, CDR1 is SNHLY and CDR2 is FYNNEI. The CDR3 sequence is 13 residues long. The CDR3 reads CASSEAGNYGYTF. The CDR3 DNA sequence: TGTGCCAGCAGTGAGGCAGGGAACTATGGCTACACCTTC.

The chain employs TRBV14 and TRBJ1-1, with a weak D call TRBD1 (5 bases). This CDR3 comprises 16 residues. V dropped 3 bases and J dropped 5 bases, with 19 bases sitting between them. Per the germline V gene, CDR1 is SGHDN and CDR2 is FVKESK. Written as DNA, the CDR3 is TGTGCCAGCAGCCAGGGCCTACAGTGGGGCCAGACTGAAGCTTTCTTT. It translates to CASSQGLQWGQTEAFF. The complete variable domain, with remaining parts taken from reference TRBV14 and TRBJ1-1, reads EAGVTQFPSHSVIEKGQTVTLRCDPISGHDNLYWYRRVMGKEIKFLLHFVKESKQDESGMPNNRFLAERTGGTYSTLKVQPAELEDSGVYFCASSQGLQWGQTEAFFGQGTRLTVV.

The CDR3 region is CASSGRRGISYNEQFF. CDR3 nucleotide sequence: TGTGCCAGCAGTGGGCGGCGGGGCATCTCCTACAATGAGCAGTTCTTC. The V and J genes are TRBV6-1 and TRBJ2-1; D may be TRBD2 (6 bases). V lost 4 bases and J 0 bases, leaving 13 bases between the germline ends. Germline-derived CDR1 and CDR2 are MNHNS and SASEGT. This CDR3 comprises 16 residues.

The CDR3 here is CASSQISEQYF. In DNA form, the CDR3 reads TGTGCCAGCAGCCAGATTTCGGAGCAGTACTTC. The V and J genes are TRBV5-6 and TRBJ2-7; D uncertain. The length of the CDR3 is 11 residues. Germline V gives CDR1 SGHDT, CDR2 YYEEEE. The ends were cut back, 4 bases at V and 7 bases at J, with 9 bases in the middle.

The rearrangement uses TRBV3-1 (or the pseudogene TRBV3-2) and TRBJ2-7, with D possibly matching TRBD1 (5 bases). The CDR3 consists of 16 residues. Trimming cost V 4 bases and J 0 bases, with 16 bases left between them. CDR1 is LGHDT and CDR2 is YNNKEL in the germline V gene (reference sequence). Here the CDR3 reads CASSPPRAGSSYEQYF. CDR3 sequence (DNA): TGTGCCAGCAGCCCCCCTCGGGCAGGGTCCTCCTACGAGCAGTACTTC.

The CDR3 protein is CASSVVGSGELFF. The CDR3 DNA reads TGTGCCAGCAGCGTAGTTGGTTCCGGGGAGCTGTTTTTT. The rearrangement links TRBV9 to TRBJ2-2; D remains unclear. The CDR3 sequence is 13 residues long. Germline V CDR1 and CDR2: SGDLS, YYNGEE. Trimming took off 0 bases at V and 6 bases at J, with 6 bases between the two ends. Full variable domain (rest looked up from reference TRBV9 and TRBJ2-2): DSGVTQTPKHLITATGQRVTLRCSPRSGDLSVYWYQQSLDQGLQFLIQYYNGEERAKGNILERFSAQQFPDLHSELNLSSLELGDSALYFCASSVVGSGELFFGEGSRLTVL.

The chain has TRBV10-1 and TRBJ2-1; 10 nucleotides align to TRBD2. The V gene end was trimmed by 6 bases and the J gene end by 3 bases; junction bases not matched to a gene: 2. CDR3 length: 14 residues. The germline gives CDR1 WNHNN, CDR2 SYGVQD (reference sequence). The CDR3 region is CASRLAGIYNEQFF. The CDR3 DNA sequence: TGCGCCAGCAGACTAGCGGGGATCTACAATGAGCAGTTCTTC.

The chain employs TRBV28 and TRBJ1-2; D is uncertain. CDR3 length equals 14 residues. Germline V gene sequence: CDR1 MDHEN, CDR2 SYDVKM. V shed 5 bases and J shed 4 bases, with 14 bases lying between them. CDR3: CASSALGTFYGYTF. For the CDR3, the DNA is TGTGCCAGCAGTGCCTTGGGCACCTTCTATGGCTACACCTTC.

The CDR3, as DNA: TGTGCCAGCAGCTTGGACGGGGACAGGGAATACACCGGGGAGCTGTTTTTT. Translation gives CASSLDGDREYTGELFF. This sequence joins TRBV5-7 and TRBJ2-2; 9 bases agree with TRBD1. TRBV5-7 is assigned to the ORF class and has an uncertain function. The CDR3 consists of 17 residues. J lost 3 bases, V lost 0 bases, and 6 bases had no gene match.

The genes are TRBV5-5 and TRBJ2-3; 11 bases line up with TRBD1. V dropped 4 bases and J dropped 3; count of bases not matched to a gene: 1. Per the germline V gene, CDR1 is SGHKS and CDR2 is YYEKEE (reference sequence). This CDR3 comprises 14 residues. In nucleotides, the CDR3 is TGTGCCAGCAGCGGGGACAGGGGGACAGATACGCAGTATTTT. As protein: CASSGDRGTDTQYF.

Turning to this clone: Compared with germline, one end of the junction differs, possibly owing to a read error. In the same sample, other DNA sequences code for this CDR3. The CDR3 DNA reads as TGCGCCAGCAGCTTGGGGACTAGCGCCCACTCTGGGGCCAACGTCTTGACTTTC. This encodes CASSLGTSAHSGANVLTF. The chain carries TRBV5-1 and TRBJ2-6, with 9 bases lining up with TRBD2. In germline, CDR1 is SGHRS, CDR2 YFSETQ. CDR3 length equals 18 residues. The whole variable domain, filled in from reference TRBV5-1 and TRBJ2-6, reads KAGVTQTPRYLIKTRGQQVTLSCSPISGHRSVSWYQQTPGQGLQFLFEYFSETQRNKGNFPGRFSGRQFSNSRSEMNVSTLELGDSALYLCASSLGTSAHSGANVLTFGAGSRLTVL.

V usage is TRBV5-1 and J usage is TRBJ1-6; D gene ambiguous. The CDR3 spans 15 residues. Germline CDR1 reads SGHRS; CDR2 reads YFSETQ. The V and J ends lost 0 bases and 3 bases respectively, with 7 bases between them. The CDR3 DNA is TGCGCCAGCAGCTTGGAGGCAGGCTATAATTCACCCCTCCACTTT. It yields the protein CASSLEAGYNSPLHF.

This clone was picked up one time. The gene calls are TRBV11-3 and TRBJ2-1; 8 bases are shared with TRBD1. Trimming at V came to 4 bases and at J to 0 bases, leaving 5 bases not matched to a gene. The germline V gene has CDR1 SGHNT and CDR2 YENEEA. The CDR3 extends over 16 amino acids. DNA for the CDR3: TGTGCCAGCAGCTCAGGGGGCAGGGGCTCCTACAATGAGCAGTTCTTC. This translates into CASSSGGRGSYNEQFF.

CDR3: CASSRTDRYQPQHF. CDR3 DNA sequence: TGTGCCAGCAGTCGGACCGACAGGTATCAGCCCCAGCATTTT. This chain uses TRBV6-5 with TRBJ1-5, with TRBD1 as a possible D gene (6 bases). This CDR3 spans 14 amino acids. From germline, CDR1 is MNHEY and CDR2 SVGAGI. V lost 5 bases to trimming and J lost 5 bases, with 13 bases between them.

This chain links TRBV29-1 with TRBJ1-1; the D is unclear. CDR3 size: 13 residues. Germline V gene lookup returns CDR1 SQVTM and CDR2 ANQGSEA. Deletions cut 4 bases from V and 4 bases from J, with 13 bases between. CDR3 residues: CSVALGMGTEAFF. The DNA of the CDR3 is TGCAGCGTTGCGTTGGGGATGGGCACTGAAGCTTTCTTT.

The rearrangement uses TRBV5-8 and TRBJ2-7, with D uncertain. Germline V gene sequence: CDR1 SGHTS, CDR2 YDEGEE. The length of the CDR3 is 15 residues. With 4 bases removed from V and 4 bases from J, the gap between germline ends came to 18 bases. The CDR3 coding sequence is TGTGCCAGCAGCGGGCGGATAAGGAAAGCTTACGAGCAGTACTTC. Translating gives CASSGRIRKAYEQYF. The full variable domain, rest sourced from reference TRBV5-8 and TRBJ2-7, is EAGVTQSPTHLIKTRGQQATLRCSPISGHTSVYWYQQALGLGLQFLLWYDEGEERNRGNFPPRFSGRQFPNYSSELNVNALELEDSALYLCASSGRIRKAYEQYFGPGTRLTVT.

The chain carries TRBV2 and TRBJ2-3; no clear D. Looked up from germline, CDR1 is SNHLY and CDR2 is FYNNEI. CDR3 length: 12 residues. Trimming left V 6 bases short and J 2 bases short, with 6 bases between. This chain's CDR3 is CASSQVTDTQYF. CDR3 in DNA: TGTGCCAGCAGCCAGGTCACAGATACGCAGTATTTT.

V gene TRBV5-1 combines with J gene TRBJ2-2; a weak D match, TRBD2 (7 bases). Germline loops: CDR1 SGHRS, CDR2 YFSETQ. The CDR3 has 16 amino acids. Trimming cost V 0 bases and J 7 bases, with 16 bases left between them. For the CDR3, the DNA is TGCGCCAGCAGCTTGGATCCTAGGGGGGGAAGCGGGGAGCTGTTTTTT. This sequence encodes CASSLDPRGGSGELFF.

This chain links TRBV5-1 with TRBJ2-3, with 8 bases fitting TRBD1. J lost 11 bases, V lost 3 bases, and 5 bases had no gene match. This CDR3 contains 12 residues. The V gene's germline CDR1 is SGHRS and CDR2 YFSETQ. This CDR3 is CASSYGQGEQYF. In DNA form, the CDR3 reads TGCGCCAGCAGCTACGGACAGGGTGAGCAGTATTTT.

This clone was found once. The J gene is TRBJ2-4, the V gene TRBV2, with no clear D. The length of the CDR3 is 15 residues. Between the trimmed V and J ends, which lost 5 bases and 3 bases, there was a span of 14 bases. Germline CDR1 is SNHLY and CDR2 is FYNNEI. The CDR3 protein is CASSTVAEDKNIQYF. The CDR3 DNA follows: TGTGCCAGCAGTACGGTGGCAGAGGACAAAAACATTCAGTACTTC.

This CDR3 is CASTRTSGGYNEQFF. As DNA, the CDR3 is TGTGCCAGCACCCGAACTAGCGGGGGGTACAATGAGCAGTTCTTC. This chain connects TRBV27 to TRBJ2-1, with 12 bases aligning to TRBD2. Trimming took 7 bases from V and 4 from J; bases not matched to a gene: 5. The germline gives CDR1 MNHEY, CDR2 SMNVEV (reference sequence). This CDR3 has 15 amino acids.

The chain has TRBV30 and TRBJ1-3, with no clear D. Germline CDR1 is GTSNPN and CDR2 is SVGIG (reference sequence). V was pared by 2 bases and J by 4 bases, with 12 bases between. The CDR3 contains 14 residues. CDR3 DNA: TGTGCCTGGAGTCCTCTGGCGTTGGGAAACACCATATATTTT. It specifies CAWSPLALGNTIYF.

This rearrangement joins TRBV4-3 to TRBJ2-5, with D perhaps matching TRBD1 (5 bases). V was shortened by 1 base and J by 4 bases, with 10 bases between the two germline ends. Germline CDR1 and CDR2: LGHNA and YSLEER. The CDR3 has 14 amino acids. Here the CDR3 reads CASSQAATGETQYF. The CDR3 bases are TGCGCCAGCAGCCAAGCTGCTACAGGAGAGACCCAGTACTTC.

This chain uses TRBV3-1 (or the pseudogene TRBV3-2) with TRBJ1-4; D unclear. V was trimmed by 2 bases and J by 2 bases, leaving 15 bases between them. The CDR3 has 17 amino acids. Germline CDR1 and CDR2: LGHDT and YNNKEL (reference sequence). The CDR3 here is CASSQLGYGVTNEKLFF. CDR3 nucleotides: TGTGCCAGCAGCCAACTAGGGTATGGGGTGACTAATGAAAAACTGTTTTTT.

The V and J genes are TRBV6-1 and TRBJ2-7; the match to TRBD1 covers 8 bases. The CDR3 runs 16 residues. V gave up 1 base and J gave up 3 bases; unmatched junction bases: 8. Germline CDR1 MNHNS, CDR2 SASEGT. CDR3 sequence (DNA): TGTGCCAGCAGTGAAGGAGAGGACAGGGCGCTCTACGAGCAGTACTTC. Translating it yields CASSEGEDRALYEQYF.

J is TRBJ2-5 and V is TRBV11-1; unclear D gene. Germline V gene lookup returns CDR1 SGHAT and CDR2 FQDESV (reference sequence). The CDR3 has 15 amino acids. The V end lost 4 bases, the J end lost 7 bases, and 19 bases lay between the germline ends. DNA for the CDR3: TGTGCCAGCAGCTCGCCTCGAAACGGGCTGGGGACCCAGTACTTC. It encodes CASSSPRNGLGTQYF.

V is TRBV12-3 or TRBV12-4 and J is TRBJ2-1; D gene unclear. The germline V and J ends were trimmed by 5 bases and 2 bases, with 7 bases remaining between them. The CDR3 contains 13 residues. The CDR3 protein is CASSLPPYNEQFF. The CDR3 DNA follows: TGTGCCAGCAGTCTCCCGCCCTACAATGAGCAGTTCTTC.

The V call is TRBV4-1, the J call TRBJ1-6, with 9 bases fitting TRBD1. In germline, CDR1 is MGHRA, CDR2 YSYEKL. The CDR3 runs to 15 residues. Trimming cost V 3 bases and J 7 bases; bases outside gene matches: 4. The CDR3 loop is CASSQGQGGNSPLHF. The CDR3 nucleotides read TGCGCCAGCAGCCAGGGACAGGGCGGAAATTCACCCCTCCACTTT.